A selection of T cell receptor beta chains follows, all from one sample in a study of cytomegalovirus exposure and HLA in healthy donors. Measured with immunoSEQ multiplex PCR; TCRdb has only the in-frame clones, and not every one. The table includes 90,000 to 130,000 clones, approximately 86% detected once. Specimen: PBMCs. The source of these receptors is a man in his forties in good health and CMV-seronegative. CDR3s include the opening cysteine and the closing phenylalanine or tryptophan. Fields, in order: J gene, D gene, clone size, V gene, CDR3 DNA, CDR3 protein. The D gene is left open where the match is weak. Not every row has a clone size; where given, it reads once, few, many or a size class.

j_call: TRBJ2-1
d_call: TRBD2
clone_size: .
v_call: TRBV5-4
cdr3_nt: TGTGCCAGCAGCTCTGCCGCTAGCGGGGGCGGGGCTGAGCAGTTCTTC
cdr3_aa: CASSSAASGGGAEQFF

j_call: TRBJ2-7
d_call: TRBD1
clone_size: .
v_call: TRBV5-4
cdr3_nt: TGTGCCAGCAGCCGGGTTACAGGGGAGTTCTACGAGCAGTACTTC
cdr3_aa: CASSRVTGEFYEQYF

j_call: TRBJ1-6
d_call: .
clone_size: .
v_call: TRBV19
cdr3_nt: TGTGCCAGTAGTATAGCCCGGGTGGATTCACCCCTCCACTTT
cdr3_aa: CASSIARVDSPLHF

j_call: TRBJ1-1
d_call: TRBD1
clone_size: .
v_call: TRBV6-1
cdr3_nt: TGTGCCAGCAGCTGGGACAGCACTGAAGCTTTCTTT
cdr3_aa: CASSWDSTEAFF

j_call: TRBJ1-1
d_call: .
clone_size: .
v_call: TRBV7-2
cdr3_nt: TGTGCCAGCAGCCTGTTGACAGTATGGAACACTGAAGCTTTCTTT
cdr3_aa: CASSLLTVWNTEAFF

j_call: TRBJ2-5
d_call: TRBD2
clone_size: .
v_call: TRBV10-2
cdr3_nt: TGCGCCAGCACCTCAATGGATCTAGCGGACGAAGAGACCCAGTACTTC
cdr3_aa: CASTSMDLADEETQYF

j_call: TRBJ2-1
d_call: TRBD2
clone_size: .
v_call: TRBV4-2
cdr3_nt: TGTGCCAGCAGCCAAGAGGGAGCGGGGGGGCCGAGTGAGCAGTTCTTC
cdr3_aa: CASSQEGAGGPSEQFF

j_call: TRBJ1-6
d_call: .
clone_size: .
v_call: TRBV25-1
cdr3_nt: TGTGCCAGCAGTGAATATAGGGGGATAGCAAATTCACCCCTCCACTTT
cdr3_aa: CASSEYRGIANSPLHF

j_call: TRBJ1-6
d_call: .
clone_size: .
v_call: TRBV27
cdr3_nt: TGTGCCAGCAGTTTTTCCAGGGGCTATAATTCACCCCTCCACTTT
cdr3_aa: CASSFSRGYNSPLHF

j_call: TRBJ1-1
d_call: .
clone_size: .
v_call: TRBV30
cdr3_nt: TGTGCCTGGAGTAGGCAGACTTTTGAAGCTTTCTTT
cdr3_aa: CAWSRQTFEAFF

j_call: TRBJ2-7
d_call: .
clone_size: .
v_call: TRBV25-1
cdr3_nt: TGTGCCAGCAGTGAAGATGGTCCAGGGGCACGCTACGAGCAGTACTTC
cdr3_aa: CASSEDGPGARYEQYF

j_call: TRBJ1-2
d_call: .
clone_size: .
v_call: TRBV4-3
cdr3_nt: TGCGCCAGCAGCCCAGCCCTGAAGGGGAACTATGGCTACACCTTC
cdr3_aa: CASSPALKGNYGYTF

j_call: TRBJ2-7
d_call: TRBD2
clone_size: .
v_call: TRBV5-1
cdr3_nt: TGCGCCAGCAGCTCAGGGACTAGCCTTGTGGAGCAGTACTTC
cdr3_aa: CASSSGTSLVEQYF

j_call: TRBJ1-6
d_call: .
clone_size: .
v_call: TRBV5-1
cdr3_nt: TGCGCCAGCAGCTTGGATGGCGGGACCAGAGGGTTTTCACCCCTCCACTTT
cdr3_aa: CASSLDGGTRGFSPLHF

j_call: TRBJ1-2
d_call: .
clone_size: .
v_call: TRBV28
cdr3_nt: TGTGCCAGCAGTCCCCCAGTAGTAGGGGTCGACTACACCTTC
cdr3_aa: CASSPPVVGVDYTF

j_call: TRBJ1-1
d_call: .
clone_size: .
v_call: TRBV6-5
cdr3_nt: TGTGCCAGCAGTTGGTACCGGGACATCACTGAAGCTTTCTTT
cdr3_aa: CASSWYRDITEAFF

j_call: TRBJ1-2
d_call: .
clone_size: .
v_call: TRBV28
cdr3_nt: TGTGCCAGCAGCCCGAGGGATTCTAACTATGGCTACACCTTC
cdr3_aa: CASSPRDSNYGYTF

j_call: TRBJ1-1
d_call: TRBD1
clone_size: .
v_call: TRBV7-6
cdr3_nt: TGTGCCAGCAGCAGGGGGACAGGGCAAACTGAAGCTTTCTTT
cdr3_aa: CASSRGTGQTEAFF

j_call: TRBJ2-5
d_call: TRBD2
clone_size: .
v_call: TRBV7-2
cdr3_nt: TGTGCCAGCAGCGGACTAGCGGGGGGACTACAAGAGACCCAGTACTTC
cdr3_aa: CASSGLAGGLQETQYF

j_call: TRBJ2-6
d_call: TRBD1
clone_size: .
v_call: TRBV30
cdr3_nt: TGTGCCTGGGGGAGGGGACAGGGAAGCTCTGGGGCCAACGTCCTGACTTTC
cdr3_aa: CAWGRGQGSSGANVLTF

j_call: TRBJ1-6
d_call: .
clone_size: once
v_call: TRBV4-2
cdr3_nt: TGTGCCAGCAGCCCACAGGATAATTCACCCCTCCACTTT
cdr3_aa: CASSPQDNSPLHF

j_call: TRBJ1-2
d_call: .
clone_size: .
v_call: TRBV12-5
cdr3_nt: TGTGCTAGTGGTCCCACAGGGAATGGCTACACCTTC
cdr3_aa: CASGPTGNGYTF

j_call: TRBJ1-4
d_call: TRBD1
clone_size: once
v_call: TRBV11-2
cdr3_nt: TGTGCCAGCAGCTTAGGGACAGGGAAGGAAAAACTGTTTTTT
cdr3_aa: CASSLGTGKEKLFF

j_call: TRBJ1-3
d_call: .
clone_size: .
v_call: TRBV6-1
cdr3_nt: TGTGCCAGCAGTGAAGGAAGGCGGCAGTACTCTGGAAACACCATATATTTT
cdr3_aa: CASSEGRRQYSGNTIYF

j_call: TRBJ2-4
d_call: .
clone_size: .
v_call: TRBV7-9
cdr3_nt: TGTGCCAGCAGCTTCTCCCCGGCCAAAAACATTCAGTACTTC
cdr3_aa: CASSFSPAKNIQYF

j_call: TRBJ1-2
d_call: TRBD1
clone_size: .
v_call: TRBV28
cdr3_nt: TGTGCCAGCAGTTTATCGGGCAGGGGGCCAGATGGCTACACCTTC
cdr3_aa: CASSLSGRGPDGYTF

j_call: TRBJ1-1
d_call: TRBD1
clone_size: .
v_call: TRBV10-3
cdr3_nt: TGTGCCATCAACCGACAGGGGGCGAACACTGAAGCTTTCTTT
cdr3_aa: CAINRQGANTEAFF

j_call: TRBJ2-2
d_call: .
clone_size: .
v_call: TRBV6-6
cdr3_nt: TGTGCCAGCAGTGCCACAGGCCTCACCGGGGAGCTGTTTTTT
cdr3_aa: CASSATGLTGELFF

j_call: TRBJ1-5
d_call: .
clone_size: .
v_call: TRBV13
cdr3_nt: TGTGCCAGCATCCGAATCCAAGTCCGGAGCCAGCCCCAGCATTTT
cdr3_aa: CASIRIQVRSQPQHF

j_call: TRBJ2-1
d_call: .
clone_size: .
v_call: TRBV6-1
cdr3_nt: TGTGCCAGCAGTCCCTCAGGGGAACGGAATCAGTTCTTC
cdr3_aa: CASSPSGERNQFF

j_call: TRBJ1-5
d_call: .
clone_size: once
v_call: TRBV19
cdr3_nt: TGTGCCAGTAGTGTCCAGAGCAATCAGCCCCAGCATTTT
cdr3_aa: CASSVQSNQPQHF

j_call: TRBJ2-3
d_call: .
clone_size: .
v_call: TRBV27
cdr3_nt: TGTGCCAGCAGTTGGGACTCAACGGGGGATACGCAGTATTTT
cdr3_aa: CASSWDSTGDTQYF

j_call: TRBJ2-1
d_call: .
clone_size: .
v_call: TRBV9
cdr3_nt: TGTGCCAGCAGCGTGAGGAGCAATGAGCAGTTCTTC
cdr3_aa: CASSVRSNEQFF

j_call: TRBJ1-2
d_call: TRBD1
clone_size: few
v_call: TRBV27
cdr3_nt: TGTGCCAGCAGTCCTGGGGAGGACAGGATCTATGGCTACACCTTC
cdr3_aa: CASSPGEDRIYGYTF

j_call: TRBJ1-3
d_call: .
clone_size: few
v_call: TRBV5-1
cdr3_nt: TGCGCCAGCAGCCCAGGGGCCTTCTCTGGAAACACCATATATTTT
cdr3_aa: CASSPGAFSGNTIYF

j_call: TRBJ1-1
d_call: .
clone_size: .
v_call: TRBV30
cdr3_nt: TGTGCCTCGGTGTTGGCTGGGAGGGGCACTGAAGCTTTCTTT
cdr3_aa: CASVLAGRGTEAFF

j_call: TRBJ1-6
d_call: .
clone_size: .
v_call: TRBV2
cdr3_nt: TGTGCCAGCAGTGAGCGCGGCGGATTAGGTTCACCCCTCCACTTT
cdr3_aa: CASSERGGLGSPLHF

j_call: TRBJ1-6
d_call: TRBD1
clone_size: .
v_call: TRBV6-5
cdr3_nt: TGTGCCAGCAGACCCGGGACAGGGATCCCACCCCTCCACTTT
cdr3_aa: CASRPGTGIPPLHF

j_call: TRBJ1-3
d_call: TRBD1
clone_size: .
v_call: TRBV5-1
cdr3_nt: TGCGCCAGCAGCTCGACAGGGGATAGTGGAAACACCATATATTTT
cdr3_aa: CASSSTGDSGNTIYF

j_call: TRBJ2-4
d_call: .
clone_size: .
v_call: TRBV5-8
cdr3_nt: TGTGCCAGCAGCTCCCTGTTCCAAAACATTCAGTACTTC
cdr3_aa: CASSSLFQNIQYF

j_call: TRBJ1-2
d_call: TRBD1
clone_size: .
v_call: TRBV4-1
cdr3_nt: TGCGCCAGCAGCCAAATAGTGGCGGGACAGGTCCCTTTGAGGGGTGGCTACACCTTC
cdr3_aa: CASSQIVAGQVPLRGGYTF

j_call: TRBJ1-2
d_call: .
clone_size: .
v_call: TRBV7-2
cdr3_nt: TGTGCCAGCAGCTTAGGGGACACCGGCCTGAATGGCTACACCTTC
cdr3_aa: CASSLGDTGLNGYTF

j_call: TRBJ1-1
d_call: TRBD1
clone_size: once
v_call: TRBV9
cdr3_nt: TGTGCCAGCAGCGTCGCGACAGGGGCCACTGAAGCTTTCTTT
cdr3_aa: CASSVATGATEAFF

j_call: TRBJ2-2
d_call: .
clone_size: .
v_call: TRBV29-1
cdr3_nt: TGCAGCGTCAGGGGGGTCGGAGCCACCGGGGAGCTGTTTTTT
cdr3_aa: CSVRGVGATGELFF

j_call: TRBJ1-5
d_call: .
clone_size: few
v_call: TRBV6-6
cdr3_nt: TGTGCCAGCAGTTACGGGGGGGGATCGGGCAATCAGCCCCAGCATTTT
cdr3_aa: CASSYGGGSGNQPQHF

j_call: TRBJ1-4
d_call: TRBD1
clone_size: once
v_call: TRBV6-6
cdr3_nt: TGTGCCAGCAGTGGGACAGGGGAAAATGAAAAACTGTTTTTT
cdr3_aa: CASSGTGENEKLFF

j_call: TRBJ1-6
d_call: TRBD1
clone_size: .
v_call: TRBV7-8
cdr3_nt: TGTGCCAGCAGCCGGGACAGCAGTTCACCCCTCCATTTT
cdr3_aa: CASSRDSSSPLHF

j_call: TRBJ2-7
d_call: .
clone_size: .
v_call: TRBV27
cdr3_nt: TGTGCCAGCAGTTTAGACATCGGAGGCGAGCAGTACTTC
cdr3_aa: CASSLDIGGEQYF

j_call: TRBJ1-5
d_call: .
clone_size: .
v_call: TRBV18
cdr3_nt: TGTGCCAGCCAACAGGGCCGTGATCAGCCCCAGCATTTT
cdr3_aa: CASQQGRDQPQHF

j_call: TRBJ1-1
d_call: .
clone_size: .
v_call: TRBV14
cdr3_nt: TGTGCCAGCAGCCACCAGGAGAACACTGAAGCTTTCTTT
cdr3_aa: CASSHQENTEAFF

j_call: TRBJ2-3
d_call: TRBD1
clone_size: .
v_call: TRBV4-1
cdr3_nt: TGCGCCAGCAGCCAATCATCGGGACAGACACGCACAGATACGCAGTATTTT
cdr3_aa: CASSQSSGQTRTDTQYF

j_call: TRBJ1-2
d_call: .
clone_size: .
v_call: TRBV5-4
cdr3_nt: TGTGCCAGCAGCGCCCGGCCAAGGGCGGGTGGCTACACCTTC
cdr3_aa: CASSARPRAGGYTF

j_call: TRBJ2-7
d_call: TRBD1
clone_size: .
v_call: TRBV18
cdr3_nt: TGTGCCAGCTCACCACGGGGGACAGGGCCCACCTACGAGCAGTACTTC
cdr3_aa: CASSPRGTGPTYEQYF

j_call: TRBJ2-7
d_call: .
clone_size: .
v_call: TRBV6-5
cdr3_nt: TGTGCCAGCAGTTACTACCCCGGCGGGCTCGAGCAGTACTTC
cdr3_aa: CASSYYPGGLEQYF

j_call: TRBJ1-6
d_call: .
clone_size: .
v_call: TRBV7-6
cdr3_nt: TGTGCCAGCAGCTCCGCGAGCTCCTATAATTCACCCCTCCACTTT
cdr3_aa: CASSSASSYNSPLHF